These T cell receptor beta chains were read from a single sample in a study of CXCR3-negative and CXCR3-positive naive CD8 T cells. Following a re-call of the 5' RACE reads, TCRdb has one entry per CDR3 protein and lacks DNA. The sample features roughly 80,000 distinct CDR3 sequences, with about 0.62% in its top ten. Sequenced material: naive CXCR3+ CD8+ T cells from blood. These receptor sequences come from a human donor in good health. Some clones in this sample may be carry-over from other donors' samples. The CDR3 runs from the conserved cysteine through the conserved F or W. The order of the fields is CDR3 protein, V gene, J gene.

CDR3: CSVEAWTANLLPEAQYF
V: TRBV29-1
J: TRBJ2-5

CDR3: CSARDWGQRSF
V: TRBV20-1
J: TRBJ1-2

CDR3: CASLVRANTEAFF
V: TRBV28
J: TRBJ1-1

CDR3: CASSLAGTGGEDGSYEQYF
V: TRBV28
J: TRBJ2-7

CDR3: CASSYLQGAYTPLYGYTF
V: TRBV7-2
J: TRBJ1-2

CDR3: CASSEDRFYEQYF
V: TRBV12-3/TRBV12-4
J: TRBJ2-7

CDR3: CASSPGSEQGYTF
V: TRBV12-3/TRBV12-4
J: TRBJ1-2

CDR3: CASSFQVTYEQYF
V: TRBV7-6
J: TRBJ2-7

CDR3: CASSYAPGSWGEETQYF
V: TRBV6-6
J: TRBJ2-5

CDR3: CATSDPDSELKETQYF
V: TRBV24-1
J: TRBJ2-5

CDR3: CASSPHPGTPNQPQHF
V: TRBV28
J: TRBJ1-5

CDR3: CSVADSAYEQYF
V: TRBV29-1
J: TRBJ2-7

CDR3: CASSLPGQGAFENTEAFF
V: TRBV28
J: TRBJ1-1

CDR3: CASSLWSLLTKTGGDNEQFF
V: TRBV7-2
J: TRBJ2-1

CDR3: CASSFIRASDTDTQYF
V: TRBV28
J: TRBJ2-3

CDR3: CASRFSGTRFEETQYF
V: TRBV12-3/TRBV12-4
J: TRBJ2-5

CDR3: CASRQGQSSSYEQYF
V: TRBV4-1
J: TRBJ2-7

CDR3: CASSFPDTSNEQLF
V: TRBV5-1
J: TRBJ2-1

CDR3: CASSFPTSGETQYF
V: TRBV5-1
J: TRBJ2-5

CDR3: CSVVDIPGPTQYF
V: TRBV29-1
J: TRBJ2-3

CDR3: CASSQGPGDTQYF
V: TRBV5-1
J: TRBJ2-3

CDR3: CAWSVGATDTQYF
V: TRBV30
J: TRBJ2-3

CDR3: CASSPPAGELFF
V: TRBV18
J: TRBJ2-2

CDR3: CASSEVWGQGAEQYF
V: TRBV25-1
J: TRBJ2-7

CDR3: CASSQRGSGRENTGELFF
V: TRBV14
J: TRBJ2-2

CDR3: CASSLEVLFYEQYF
V: TRBV5-1
J: TRBJ2-7

CDR3: CASSQVPGRGELFF
V: TRBV4-3
J: TRBJ2-2

CDR3: CASGAGMNTEAFF
V: TRBV27
J: TRBJ1-1

CDR3: CASSWMDRGRETQYF
V: TRBV27
J: TRBJ2-5

CDR3: CSAPGTGVYNEQFF
V: TRBV29-1
J: TRBJ2-1

CDR3: CASSTGPHEQYF
V: TRBV10-2
J: TRBJ2-7

CDR3: CASSYSIYLGYTF
V: TRBV6-5
J: TRBJ1-2

CDR3: CASSEGGRTEKGAYNEQFF
V: TRBV25-1
J: TRBJ2-1

CDR3: CASTAGGGGYNEQFF
V: TRBV6-5
J: TRBJ2-1

CDR3: CASSWSGNQPQHF
V: TRBV19
J: TRBJ1-5

CDR3: CASSEGPYYEQYF
V: TRBV7-9
J: TRBJ2-7

CDR3: CSAITSQGRSTEAFF
V: TRBV20-1
J: TRBJ1-1

CDR3: CSVEEGVYEQYF
V: TRBV29-1
J: TRBJ2-7

CDR3: CASSSSGSSDEQYF
V: TRBV9
J: TRBJ2-7

CDR3: CASSQGYRQGLGDYEQYF
V: TRBV4-3
J: TRBJ2-7

CDR3: CASSAGFTDTQYF
V: TRBV9
J: TRBJ2-3

CDR3: CASSFLAGAYNEQFF
V: TRBV7-2
J: TRBJ2-1

CDR3: CASSSNFEQYF
V: TRBV27
J: TRBJ2-7

CDR3: CASSQHRGDEQFF
V: TRBV4-1
J: TRBJ2-1

CDR3: CASSLGLAGGNNEQFF
V: TRBV28
J: TRBJ2-1

CDR3: CASSLGGTGGKLFF
V: TRBV7-9
J: TRBJ1-4

CDR3: CASSQPIAGGYEQYF
V: TRBV4-1
J: TRBJ2-7

CDR3: CASSWGGLNTEAFF
V: TRBV5-1
J: TRBJ1-1

CDR3: CASSADRTGWDTEAFF
V: TRBV6-1
J: TRBJ1-1

CDR3: CASSLDGRGVEQYF
V: TRBV7-2
J: TRBJ2-7

CDR3: CATSRESRGLETQYF
V: TRBV15
J: TRBJ2-5

CDR3: CASSLWGELENEQFF
V: TRBV28
J: TRBJ2-1

CDR3: CASSLQGVYNEQFF
V: TRBV19
J: TRBJ2-1

CDR3: CASGLSGELFF
V: TRBV12-3/TRBV12-4
J: TRBJ2-2